This T cell receptor beta chain is drawn from a study of lymphopenia after photon versus proton radiotherapy. Measured with immunoSEQ multiplex PCR; TCRdb has only the in-frame clones, and not every one. The repertoire holds 25,000 to 30,000 clones, with around nine tenths as singletons. The ends were cut back, 1 base at V and 7 bases at J, with 10 bases in the middle. The germline CDR1 and CDR2 sequences are LNHDA and SQIVND (reference sequence). This CDR3 region has 13 residues. The sequence was collected from a woman in her sixties or seventies with cholangiocarcinoma. Some clones in this sample may be carry-over from other donors' samples. The V call is TRBV19, the J call TRBJ1-1; no firm D call. The material sequenced was peripheral blood, taken from a patient treated with proton-based radiotherapy. The chain's CDR3 is CASSIVFPGEAFF. In DNA, the CDR3 is TGTGCCAGTAGTATAGTTTTTCCCGGTGAAGCTTTCTTT. Based on the CDR3 plus reference TRBV19 and TRBJ1-1, the full variable domain is DGGITQSPKYLFRKEGQNVTLSCEQNLNHDAMYWYRQDPGQGLRLIYYSQIVNDFQKGDIAEGYSVSREKKESFPLTVTSAQKNPTAFYLCASSIVFPGEAFFGQGTRLTVV.